This T cell receptor beta chain emerged from a study of cytomegalovirus exposure and HLA in healthy donors. Study observations and caveats: Follow-up analysis seemed to connect common viral pathogens with several of the most significant clusters identified. V- and J-gene trimming of TCR beta was linked (in a later analysis) to a missense DCLRE1C variant.

This CDR3 comprises 16 residues. With 2 bases removed from V and 9 bases from J, the gap between germline ends came to 20 bases. Germline V lookup: CDR1 LNHNV, CDR2 YYDKDF (reference sequence). The PCR ran on 60 Vbeta and 13 Jbeta primers. Using immunoSEQ multiplex PCR, the repertoire was profiled, and TCRdb retains in-frame clones only, with some absent. The top ten hold approximately 1.3% of the sample, which has about 130,000 clones, 80% seen once. Note on this clone: The antigen is undetermined.

The chain carries TRBV15 and TRBJ1-5, with D possibly being TRBD1 (6 bases). The source material was PBMCs. The receptor's source is a female donor in good health and CMV-seronegative. The CDR3 DNA follows: TGTGCCACCAGCAGAAACCCGAACAGGGTTTCTTTGCCCCAGCATTTT. Amino acid sequence: CATSRNPNRVSLPQHF.